This T cell receptor (beta chain) was found in a study of OX40 agonist ivuxolimab in advanced cancers. Across the study: Treatment received earlier with anti-PD-1, anti-PD-L1 or anti-CTLA-4 agents was allowed, and 40% had some.

In regard to this clone: Its antigen is undetermined.

This CDR3 spans 13 amino acids. The V end was cut by 3 bases, the J end by 4 bases, with 7 bases between. CDR1 SEHNR and CDR2 FQNEAQ come from the germline V gene (reference sequence). Libraries were prepared by immunoSEQ multiplex PCR; TCRdb keeps only in-frame clonotypes and omits some of them. The sample carries 25,000 to 35,000 clones, approximately 84% recorded once. Study outcomes and limitations: At doses 0.1 to 3.0 mg/kg, CD4+ and CD8+ clones expanded.

The sequence was collected from an adult with an advanced solid tumor such as melanoma, head and neck, liver or kidney cancer. The chain uses TRBV7-9 and TRBJ1-5, with a weak D call TRBD1 (6 bases). Material: CD4+ or CD8+ T cells sorted from blood, obtained in a trial of the OX40 agonist ivuxolimab. The CDR3 loop is CASSLTGNQPQHF. The DNA for the CDR3 is TGTGCCAGCAGCTTGACAGGAAATCAGCCCCAGCATTTT.